Given below is one TCR beta chain in context. These data originate in a study of blood T cell repertoires in COVID-19. Whole-study context: Italy, Spain and the United States were the sources of the convalescent and acute COVID-19 samples. PBMCs, B-cell-depleted T cells, or T cells provided the cDNA or gDNA that made up the material.

Sequencing used immunoSEQ multiplex PCR; TCRdb keeps in-frame clones, though not all of them. There are roughly 74,000 clones in the sample; roughly 81% occur only once, and around 35% lies in the top ten. Germline CDR1 is LNHDA and CDR2 is SQIVND (reference sequence). V trimming: 1 base; J trimming: 3 bases; junction bases outside the gene matches: 11. This CDR3 contains 17 residues. This receptor was identified in a man in his 70s with acute or convalescent COVID-19. The sequencing input was peripheral blood. This rearrangement joins TRBV19 to TRBJ2-7; 8 nucleotides match TRBD1. The CDR3 is CASSIAPSQGAIYEQYF. CDR3 nucleotide sequence: TGTGCCAGTAGTATAGCCCCGTCCCAGGGGGCGATCTACGAGCAGTACTTC.